This is a list of T cell receptor beta chains from one sample in a study of patients and donors after allogeneic stem cell transplantation. TCRdb reprocessed the RT-PCR reads with MiXCR, giving one entry per CDR3 protein. Seen here are roughly 880,000 distinct CDR3 sequences, roughly 18% observed once, and the top ten hold roughly 6%. Sequencing was performed on blood, either unsorted or a sorted T cell fraction (not recorded which). The receptors originated from a human donor who was either an allogeneic HSCT recipient or a stem cell or donor lymphocyte infusion donor (not recorded which). It is not recorded whose cells these are; they may come from a transplant donor. Both conserved end residues are part of each CDR3. Fields, in order: V gene, clone size, J gene, D gene, CDR3 protein, CDR3 DNA. A D gene is named only where the DNA matches it firmly. Size is omitted from some rows. Given values are once, few, many or a class for expanded clones.

V gene: TRBV11-3; clone size: few; J gene: TRBJ2-3; D gene: TRBD2; CDR3 protein: CASSLDVQRGNTQYF; CDR3 DNA: TGTGCCAGCAGCTTAGACGTCCAGCGGGGGAATACGCAGTATTTT
V gene: TRBV7-6; clone size: -; J gene: TRBJ2-7; D gene: -; CDR3 protein: CASSPRATGRGYEQYF; CDR3 DNA: TGTGCCAGCAGCCCTAGAGCGACAGGGCGGGGCTACGAGCAGTACTTC
V gene: TRBV27; clone size: few; J gene: TRBJ2-7; D gene: TRBD2; CDR3 protein: CASGGGVTYEQYF; CDR3 DNA: TGTGCCAGCGGCGGGGGGGTTACCTACGAGCAGTACTTC
V gene: TRBV12-3/TRBV12-4; clone size: few; J gene: TRBJ1-2; D gene: -; CDR3 protein: CASRTKGGGYTF; CDR3 DNA: TGTGCCAGCAGAACCAAGGGGGGCGGCTACACCTTC
V gene: TRBV27; clone size: -; J gene: TRBJ1-5; D gene: -; CDR3 protein: CASSPQGWNQPQHF; CDR3 DNA: TGTGCCAGCAGCCCCCAGGGGTGGAATCAGCCCCAGCATTTT
V gene: TRBV18; clone size: -; J gene: TRBJ2-2; D gene: -; CDR3 protein: CASSKTSSYTGELFF; CDR3 DNA: TGTGCCAGCTCCAAGACGTCTAGCTACACCGGGGAGCTGTTTTTT
V gene: TRBV6-5; clone size: -; J gene: TRBJ1-1; D gene: -; CDR3 protein: CASSSKSGEAFF; CDR3 DNA: TGTGCCAGCAGTTCCAAATCCGGTGAAGCTTTCTTT
V gene: TRBV24-1; clone size: few; J gene: TRBJ2-7; D gene: TRBD1; CDR3 protein: CATSRTGESYEQYF; CDR3 DNA: TGTGCCACCAGCCGGACAGGGGAGTCCTACGAGCAGTACTTC
V gene: TRBV25-1; clone size: -; J gene: TRBJ2-3; D gene: -; CDR3 protein: CASSETGAWVYF; CDR3 DNA: TGTGCCAGCAGTGAAACCGGGGCTTGGGTGTATTTT
V gene: TRBV2; clone size: -; J gene: TRBJ1-4; D gene: -; CDR3 protein: CASSPGTVEKLFF; CDR3 DNA: TGTGCCAGCAGTCCTGGGACGGTGGAAAAACTGTTTTTT
V gene: TRBV18; clone size: -; J gene: TRBJ1-5; D gene: -; CDR3 protein: CASSPGIGNQPQHF; CDR3 DNA: TGTGCCAGCTCACCAGGTATTGGCAATCAGCCCCAGCATTTT
V gene: TRBV7-3; clone size: -; J gene: TRBJ2-3; D gene: -; CDR3 protein: CASTLDRRGDTQYF; CDR3 DNA: TGTGCCAGCACCCTCGATAGGAGGGGCGATACGCAGTATTTT
V gene: TRBV19; clone size: few; J gene: TRBJ1-2; D gene: -; CDR3 protein: CASSMSGQHYGYTF; CDR3 DNA: TGTGCCAGTAGTATGTCCGGACAGCACTATGGCTACACCTTC
V gene: TRBV14; clone size: few; J gene: TRBJ1-2; D gene: TRBD1; CDR3 protein: CASSPGQGIGYTF; CDR3 DNA: TGTGCCAGCAGCCCGGGACAGGGGATCGGCTACACCTTC
V gene: TRBV9; clone size: few; J gene: TRBJ1-5; D gene: TRBD1; CDR3 protein: CASSVGEQGNQPQHF; CDR3 DNA: TGTGCCAGCAGCGTAGGAGAACAGGGGAATCAGCCCCAGCATTTT
V gene: TRBV5-1; clone size: -; J gene: TRBJ1-2; D gene: TRBD1; CDR3 protein: CASSYGTGGAIYGYTF; CDR3 DNA: TGCGCCAGCAGCTACGGGACAGGGGGCGCGATATACGGCTACACCTTC
V gene: TRBV24-1; clone size: -; J gene: TRBJ2-1; D gene: -; CDR3 protein: CATSDLDGSYNEQFF; CDR3 DNA: TGTGCCACCAGTGATTTGGATGGCTCCTACAATGAGCAGTTCTTC
V gene: TRBV7-3; clone size: few; J gene: TRBJ2-3; D gene: -; CDR3 protein: CASSPRSTATQYF; CDR3 DNA: TGTGCCAGCAGCCCCCGATCCACAGCTACGCAGTATTTT